One and the same sample provided the 21 T cell receptor beta chains below, sequenced in a study of blood T cell repertoires in COVID-19 (TCRdb year 2020). Receptor libraries were prepared by the immunoSEQ multiplex PCR assay. TCRdb took over this immuneACCESS table, retaining in-frame rearrangements with V and J assigned. Such tables are incomplete; in checked studies, under half of the missing clones stem from an unresolved V gene, and the remainder is unexplained. This sample holds about 240,000 clones; 85% to 90% were observed only once. In total, the top ten clones hold 6.2% of the sample. The specimen sequenced was peripheral blood. These receptor sequences come from a man in his sixties with acute or convalescent COVID-19.

Remarks on this clone: In the same sample, other DNA sequences code for this CDR3. This sequence joins TRBV15 and TRBJ1-1; D uncertain. The CDR3 extends over 15 amino acids. The V gene lost 1 base and the J gene lost 1 base, with 10 bases spanning the gap. In germline, CDR1 is LNHNV, CDR2 YYDKDF (reference sequence). This CDR3 is CATSRAGTGNTEAFF. CDR3 DNA: TGTGCCACCAGCAGAGCTGGTACGGGGAACACTGAAGCTTTCTTT. The whole variable domain, remainder taken from reference TRBV15 and TRBJ1-1, is DAMVIQNPRYQVTQFGKPVTLSCSQTLNHNVMYWYQQKSSQAPKLLFHYYDKDFNNEADTPDNFQSRRPNTSFCFLDIRSPGLGDTAMYLCATSRAGTGNTEAFFGQGTRLTVV.

This clone came up once. The chain uses TRBV4-3 and TRBJ2-2; TRBD1 agrees at 7 bases. Germline V CDR1 and CDR2: LGHNA, YSLEER. V was clipped by 2 bases and J by 3 bases; unmatched bases: 6. The CDR3 runs 16 residues. The CDR3 DNA reads TGCGCCAGCAGCCAAATCTGGGACAGTTACACCGGGGAGCTGTTTTTT. Translation: CASSQIWDSYTGELFF.

The chain combines TRBV28 with TRBJ1-1, with 7 bases fitting TRBD1. The CDR3 runs to 14 residues. Germline V gene data show CDR1 as MDHEN and CDR2 as SYDVKM. The V gene end was trimmed by 2 bases and the J gene end by 4 bases; junction bases not matched to a gene: 4. In DNA, the CDR3 is TGTGCCAGCAGTTTACGAGACAGGGTCACTGAAGCTTTCTTT. This sequence encodes CASSLRDRVTEAFF.

In the case of this clone: At one end, the junction sequence differs from germline, possibly due to a read error. This chain connects TRBV6-5 to TRBJ2-7; maybe TRBD2 (6 bases). The CDR3 spans 15 residues. In germline, CDR1 is MNHEY, CDR2 SVGAGI. This CDR3 is CASRYWGDEAYEQYF. Here the CDR3 DNA reads TGTGCCAGCAGATACTGGGGGGATGAAGCCTACGAGCAGTACTTC.

This clone has just one count. The V gene is TRBV11-1, the J gene TRBJ2-7; tentative D call: TRBD1 (5 bases). The CDR3 extends over 13 amino acids. Germline V gene lookup returns CDR1 SGHAT and CDR2 FQDESV (reference sequence). Trimming took 5 bases from V and 6 from J, leaving 14 bases between them. The CDR3 bases are TGTGCCAGCAGCACACCCCAGGGTCTCGAGCAGTACTTC. Amino acid sequence: CASSTPQGLEQYF. Using reference TRBV11-1 and TRBJ2-7 for the parts outside the CDR3, the full variable domain is EAEVAQSPRYKITEKSQAVAFWCDPISGHATLYWYRQILGQGPELLVQFQDESVVDDSQLPKDRFSAERLKGVDSTLKIQPAELGDSAMYLCASSTPQGLEQYFGPGTRLTVT.

The chain joins TRBV9 to TRBJ2-2, with TRBD1 as a possible D gene (5 bases). Per the germline V gene, CDR1 is SGDLS and CDR2 is YYNGEE. The length of the CDR3 is 17 residues. Trimming removed 0 bases at V and 4 bases at J, with 16 bases between. CDR3 residues: CASSVALRGSTTGELFF. The CDR3 region has the DNA TGTGCCAGCAGCGTAGCTTTAAGGGGATCAACCACCGGGGAGCTGTTTTTT.

This rearrangement joins TRBV7-3 to TRBJ2-7; 9 nucleotides align to TRBD1. The V gene end was trimmed by 3 bases and the J gene end by 7 bases; junction bases not matched to a gene: 10. Germline CDR1 and CDR2: SGHTA and FQGTGA. The CDR3 spans 15 residues. CDR3 sequence reads: CASSLGTGGAGEQYF. The CDR3 DNA is TGTGCCAGCAGCTTGGGAACAGGGGGCGCGGGGGAGCAGTACTTC.

This clone was detected a few times. The chain is built from TRBV14 and TRBJ2-3; D unclear. Germline-derived CDR1 and CDR2 are SGHDN and FVKESK. This CDR3 is built from 15 residues. Trimming cost V 0 bases and J 2 bases, with 9 bases left between them. CDR3 protein: CASSQEFSATDTQYF. CDR3 nucleotide sequence: TGTGCCAGCAGCCAAGAATTCAGCGCCACAGATACGCAGTATTTT.

The CDR3 spells CASSEYRGEKTQYF. CDR3 coding DNA: TGTGCCAGCAGTGAATACAGGGGAGAGAAGACCCAGTACTTC. The chain couples TRBV25-1 to TRBJ2-5; D is possibly TRBD1 (6 bases). Trimming cost V 0 bases and J 6 bases, with 11 bases left between them. Germline V gives CDR1 MGHDK, CDR2 SYGVNS. There are 14 residues in the CDR3. The full variable domain, its missing parts supplied by reference TRBV25-1 and TRBJ2-5, is EADIYQTPRYLVIGTGKKITLECSQTMGHDKMYWYQQDPGMELHLIHYSYGVNSTEKGDLSSESTVSRIRTEHFPLTLESARPSHTSQYLCASSEYRGEKTQYFGPGTRLLVL.

This rearrangement joins TRBV5-1 to TRBJ1-2; possible D gene TRBD1, 5 bases. In germline, CDR1 is SGHRS, CDR2 YFSETQ. V lost 0 bases, J lost 4 bases, and 10 bases lay in between. This CDR3 comprises 14 residues. The CDR3 spells CASSLEGEAYGYTF. The CDR3 nucleotides are TGCGCCAGCAGCTTGGAAGGGGAGGCCTATGGCTACACCTTC.

The chain carries TRBV19 and TRBJ2-7; 9 bases agree with TRBD2. In germline, CDR1 is LNHDA, CDR2 SQIVND (reference sequence). The CDR3 totals 14 residues. Trimming cost V 3 bases and J 2 bases; bases outside gene matches: 2. For the CDR3, the DNA is TGTGCCAGTAGTATTAGCGGGAGCACCTACGAGCAGTACTTC. Amino acids: CASSISGSTYEQYF. The full variable domain, completed using reference TRBV19 and TRBJ2-7, is DGGITQSPKYLFRKEGQNVTLSCEQNLNHDAMYWYRQDPGQGLRLIYYSQIVNDFQKGDIAEGYSVSREKKESFPLTVTSAQKNPTAFYLCASSISGSTYEQYFGPGTRLTVT.

Only a few counts were recorded for this clone. The chain couples TRBV6-1 to TRBJ1-2; no firm D call. The CDR3 runs to 15 residues. Between the trimmed V and J ends, which lost 1 base and 4 bases, there was a span of 13 bases. The germline gives CDR1 MNHNS, CDR2 SASEGT. The CDR3 nucleotides are TGTGCCAGCAGTGAAGTTAACGGTCTGAGCTATGGCTACACCTTC. Residues: CASSEVNGLSYGYTF.

The rearrangement uses TRBV13 and TRBJ2-3; D may be TRBD2 (6 bases). CDR1 is PRHDT, CDR2 FYEKMQ, per germline (reference sequence). The CDR3 consists of 13 residues. V was shortened by 3 bases and J by 4 bases, with 8 bases between the two germline ends. The CDR3 DNA reads as TGTGCCAGCAGCTTGAGACTAGCAGATACGCAGTATTTT. Translation gives CASSLRLADTQYF.

This chain joins TRBV7-9 and TRBJ2-3; D uncertain. Per the germline V gene, CDR1 is SEHNR and CDR2 is FQNEAQ (reference sequence). The CDR3 is made up of 17 amino acids. The ends were cut back, 6 bases at V and 3 bases at J, with 22 bases in the middle. CDR3 region: CASSPGYAPKSTDTQYF. CDR3 DNA sequence: TGTGCCAGCAGTCCCGGTTACGCACCCAAAAGTACAGATACGCAGTATTTT.

A few counts support this clone. The chain joins TRBV4-3 to TRBJ2-3; D is unresolved. Germline V lookup: CDR1 LGHNA, CDR2 YSLEER. CDR3 size: 17 residues. V gave up 4 bases and J gave up 3 bases, with 20 bases separating them. CDR3 sequence (DNA): TGCGCCAGCAGCCTCAGGCATGAAAACGTAAGAACAGATACGCAGTATTTT. Its protein is CASSLRHENVRTDTQYF.

The chain recombines TRBV12-3 or TRBV12-4 with TRBJ2-1; D is perhaps TRBD1 (5 bases). V lost 6 bases and J 8 bases, leaving 11 bases between the germline ends. This CDR3 region has 12 residues. CDR3 DNA: TGTGCCAGCAGCTCTACAGGCGATGAGCAGTTCTTC. Translation gives CASSSTGDEQFF.

This chain joins TRBV7-3 and TRBJ2-2; D is possibly TRBD2 (6 bases). Germline CDR1 reads SGHTA; CDR2 reads FQGTGA. The CDR3 is made up of 14 amino acids. V lost 5 bases to trimming and J lost 1 base, with 8 bases between them. DNA of the CDR3: TGTGCCAGCAGCCTGACTAGGAACACCGGGGAGCTGTTTTTT. This translates into CASSLTRNTGELFF. Full variable domain (rest looked up from reference TRBV7-3 and TRBJ2-2): GAGVSQTPSNKVTEKGKYVELRCDPISGHTALYWYRQSLGQGPEFLIYFQGTGAADDSGLPNDRFFAVRPEGSVSTLKIQRTERGDSAVYLCASSLTRNTGELFFGEGSRLTVL.

The V gene is TRBV2, the J gene TRBJ2-1; TRBD1 is a possible D gene (5 bases). Germline CDR1 is SNHLY and CDR2 is FYNNEI. V dropped 3 bases and J dropped 2 bases, with 11 bases sitting between them. The CDR3 runs 15 residues. CDR3 coding DNA: TGTGCCAGCAGTGAGTCAAAGGGGCCCTACAATGAGCAGTTCTTC. Its translation: CASSESKGPYNEQFF.

The genes are TRBV5-1 and TRBJ2-2, with TRBD1 as a possible D gene (5 bases). This CDR3 is 16 amino acids long. Germline V gene data show CDR1 as SGHRS and CDR2 as YFSETQ. The V end lost 1 base, the J end lost 2 bases, and 12 bases lay between the germline ends. The CDR3 sequence is CASSLLGARNTGELFF. The CDR3 region has the DNA TGCGCCAGCAGCTTGCTTGGGGCCAGAAACACCGGGGAGCTGTTTTTT.

This clone was counted once. The chain links TRBV6-5 to TRBJ2-7, with 7 positions matching TRBD2. V lost 6 bases to trimming and J lost 3 bases; unmatched junction nucleotides: 11. Germline-derived CDR1 and CDR2 are MNHEY and SVGAGI. This CDR3 region has 15 residues. DNA of the CDR3: TGTGCCAGCAGGGAGCTGCGCGGGAGCCTCTACGAGCAGTACTTC. As protein: CASRELRGSLYEQYF.

V is TRBV11-3 and J is TRBJ2-1, with 8 bases identical to TRBD2. Germline assignment: CDR1 SGHNT and CDR2 YENEEA. Trimming cost V 5 bases and J 0 bases; bases outside gene matches: 9. This CDR3 region has 17 residues. CDR3 DNA sequence: TGTGCCAGCAGCCCGCGGACTAGCACGAGCTCCTACAATGAGCAGTTCTTC. Its protein product is CASSPRTSTSSYNEQFF.